There are a few counts of the clone carrying this T cell receptor beta chain. This sample is drawn from a study of blood T cell repertoires in COVID-19. Background on the study: Samples representing acute and convalescent COVID-19 were sourced from the United States, Italy and Spain.

In the source study's methods: Estimation of nucleated cell counts was performed using reference gene primer amplification. Sequencing used immunoSEQ multiplex PCR; TCRdb keeps in-frame clones, though not all of them. The V and J calls and clone size come from that table; D and trimming were worked out from the DNA. The sample yields 170,000 or so clones, over 80% seen once. This CDR3 spans 17 amino acids. Per the germline V gene, CDR1 is LGHDT and CDR2 is YNNKEL (reference sequence). The V end lost 4 bases, the J end lost 1 base, and 19 bases lay between the germline ends. The receptor was isolated from a woman in her 70s with COVID-19, enrolled during active disease. The rearrangement links TRBV3-1 (or the pseudogene TRBV3-2) to TRBJ1-1; D possibly corresponds to TRBD1 (5 bases). Sequenced: peripheral blood. CDR3 bases: TGTGCCAGCAGCCCCCCACGGGGGGAGGTGGAGAACACTGAAGCTTTCTTT. The encoded protein is CASSPPRGEVENTEAFF.